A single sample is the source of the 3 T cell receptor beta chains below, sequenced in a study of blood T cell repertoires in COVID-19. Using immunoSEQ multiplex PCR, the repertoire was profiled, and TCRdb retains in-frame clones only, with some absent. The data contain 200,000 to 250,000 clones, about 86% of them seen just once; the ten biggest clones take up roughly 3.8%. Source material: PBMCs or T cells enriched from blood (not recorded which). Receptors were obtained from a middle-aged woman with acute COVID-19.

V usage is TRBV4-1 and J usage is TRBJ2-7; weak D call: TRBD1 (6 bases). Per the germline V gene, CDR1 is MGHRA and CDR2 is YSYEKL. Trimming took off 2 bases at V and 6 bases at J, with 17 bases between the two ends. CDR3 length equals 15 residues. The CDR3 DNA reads TGCGCCAGCAGCCAACCAGGGGACGGAACTTCCGAGCAGTACTTC. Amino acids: CASSQPGDGTSEQYF.

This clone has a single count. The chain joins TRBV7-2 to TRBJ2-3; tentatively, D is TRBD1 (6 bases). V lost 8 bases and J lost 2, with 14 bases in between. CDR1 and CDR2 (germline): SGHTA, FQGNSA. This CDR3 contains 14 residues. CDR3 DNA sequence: TGTGCCAGCGGGATGGGGGCGGTCACAGATACGCAGTATTTT. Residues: CASGMGAVTDTQYF.

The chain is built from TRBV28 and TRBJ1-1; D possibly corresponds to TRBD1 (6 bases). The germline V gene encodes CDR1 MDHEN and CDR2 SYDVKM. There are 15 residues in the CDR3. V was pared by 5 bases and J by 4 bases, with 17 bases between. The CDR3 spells CASSPGTLRSTEAFF. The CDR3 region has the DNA TGTGCCAGCAGTCCTGGGACACTGCGCAGCACTGAAGCTTTCTTT.